The rows below give T cell receptor beta chains drawn from one sample of a study of monozygotic twins with inflammatory bowel disease. TCRdb re-analyzed the 5' RACE reads; it lists each CDR3 protein once, without DNA. The sample totals roughly 170,000 distinct CDR3 sequences. The sample consisted of blood. These receptors originate from a human donor with ulcerative colitis or Crohn's disease, or a healthy co-twin of an affected twin (not recorded which). The CDR3 runs from the conserved cysteine through the conserved F or W. The order of the fields is V gene, J gene, CDR3 protein.

TRBV12-3/TRBV12-4,TRBJ2-3,CASSDRGSTDTQYF
TRBV28,TRBJ2-3,CASSSGTSGRTDTQYF
TRBV7-2,TRBJ2-1,CASSFGGRDEQFF
TRBV30,TRBJ1-2,CAWSQYRGAGYTF
TRBV27,TRBJ2-1,CASSLSPVTSGFSNEQFF
TRBV29-1,TRBJ2-3,CSCRGGSTDTQYF
TRBV3-1,TRBJ2-1,CASSQMGTGGNEQFF
TRBV20-1,TRBJ1-6,CSARDFTLGSPLHF
TRBV11-2,TRBJ2-7,CASSLDPRTGAYEQYF
TRBV7-2,TRBJ2-5,CASSFGWGALETQYF
TRBV29-1,TRBJ2-7,CSVHRQSGEQYF
TRBV4-3,TRBJ1-3,CASSQVDRAGNTIYF
TRBV7-2,TRBJ2-7,CASSLAERQYF
TRBV5-1,TRBJ1-1,CASSVQGLGNTEAFF
TRBV3-1,TRBJ1-6,CATKQGYNSPLHF
TRBV7-2,TRBJ2-5,CASSPRGRETQYF
TRBV5-5,TRBJ2-7,CASSWRTGTPIEQYF
TRBV11-2,TRBJ2-3,CASSLARGQMDTQYF
TRBV7-8,TRBJ1-5,CASSLAGQGNQPQHF
TRBV29-1,TRBJ1-2,CSVEGRYGYTF
TRBV21-1,TRBJ1-6,CASSTRERSLIYNSPLHF
TRBV25-1,TRBJ2-3,CASRANPGTSGSTDTQYF
TRBV29-1,TRBJ2-1,CSVAGGTDIDEQFF
TRBV29-1,TRBJ1-2,CSVPRDSQGGLYGYTF
TRBV20-1,TRBJ1-5,CSASSMGQWQPQHF
TRBV6-1,TRBJ1-5,CASSAGARNQPQHF
TRBV4-2,TRBJ2-5,CASSQDLLGGRYQETQYF
TRBV28,TRBJ2-1,CASSLPTGGGNEQFF
TRBV9,TRBJ1-2,CASSVMVGADGYTF
TRBV12-3/TRBV12-4,TRBJ2-2,CASSPSGVGGFWELFF